The clone carrying this T cell receptor (beta chain) was seen at least ten times. Its antigen is currently unknown. TCRdb reprocessed the 5' RACE reads via MiXCR and lists one record per CDR3 protein. This table holds roughly 500,000 distinct CDR3 sequences, roughly a fifth found once. This specimen belongs to a study of identical twins. Study results and limitations: Researchers reported excess low generation probability among twin-shared out-of-frame alpha sequences.

The length of the CDR3 is 15 residues. The junction had 8 bases not matched to a gene; V was cut back by 5 bases and J by 4 bases. This same sample was also part of a study on T cells expressing NK-cell markers.

Sequencing was done on a sample of CD4+ T cells sorted from blood. The sequence was collected from a woman under 30 in good health. This chain joins TRBV12-3 or TRBV12-4 and TRBJ2-1, with 7 positions matching TRBD2. CDR3 sequence: CASSPSGTLYNEQFF. The CDR3 DNA sequence: TGTGCCAGCAGTCCGAGCGGGACCCTTTACAATGAGCAGTTCTTC.